The T cell receptor (beta chain) described here comes from a study of shared clonotypes between healthy human individuals. The study, taken as a whole, reports: Between four donors, naive CD4 clonotypes were shared at a level of about 5.3%.

This table comes from immunoSEQ multiplex PCR, and its TCRdb copy is limited to in-frame clones, with some not included. Of 500,000 or so clones detected, about 96% appear once; the ten largest clones hold about 0.06%. All donors were Caucasian adults living in Nashville, Tennessee. Notes on this clone: Antigen unknown.

The CDR3 spans 19 residues. CDR1 is LGHNA, CDR2 YNFKEQ, per germline. Trimming cost V 3 bases and J 2 bases; bases outside gene matches: 5. Sequencing input: naive CD4+ T cells sorted from blood. As to subset: CD45RA+ positively selected. This TCR came from a woman in her twenties or thirties in good health. This chain links TRBV4-2 with TRBJ2-6, with 15 bases aligning to TRBD2. The CDR3 DNA sequence: TGTGCCAGCAGCCATCCCGGACTAGCGGGAGGGCCTGGGGCCAACGTCCTGACTTTC. Its translation is CASSHPGLAGGPGANVLTF.